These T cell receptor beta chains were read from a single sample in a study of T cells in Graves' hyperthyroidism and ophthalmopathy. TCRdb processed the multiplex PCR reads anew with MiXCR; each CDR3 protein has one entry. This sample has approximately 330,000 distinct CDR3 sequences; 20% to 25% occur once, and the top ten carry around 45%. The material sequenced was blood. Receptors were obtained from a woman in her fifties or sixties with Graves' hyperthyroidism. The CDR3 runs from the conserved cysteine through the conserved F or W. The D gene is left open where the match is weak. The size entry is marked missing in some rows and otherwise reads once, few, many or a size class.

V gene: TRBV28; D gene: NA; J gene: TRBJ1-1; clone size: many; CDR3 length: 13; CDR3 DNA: TGTGCCAGCAGTCCCCCGGGCGGACTTGAAGCTTTCTTT; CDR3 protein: CASSPPGGLEAFF
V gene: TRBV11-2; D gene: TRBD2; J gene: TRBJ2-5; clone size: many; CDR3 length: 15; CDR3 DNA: TGTGCCAGCAGCTTGGGCGGGGGGGCCCAAGAGACCCAGTACTTC; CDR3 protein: CASSLGGGAQETQYF
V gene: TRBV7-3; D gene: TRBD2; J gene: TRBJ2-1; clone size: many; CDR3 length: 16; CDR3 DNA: TGTGCCAGCAGCGCCCGACTAGCGGGGTCTGATAATGAGCAGTTCTTC; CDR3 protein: CASSARLAGSDNEQFF
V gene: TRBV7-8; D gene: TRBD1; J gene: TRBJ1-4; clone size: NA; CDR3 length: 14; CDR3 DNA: TGTGCCAGCAGCCGCGGACAGGGAAATGAAAAACTGTTTTTT; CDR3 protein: CASSRGQGNEKLFF
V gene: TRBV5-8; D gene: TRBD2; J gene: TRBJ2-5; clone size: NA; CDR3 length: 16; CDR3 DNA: TGTGCCAGCAGCTTGGCCCCTAGCGGGGGGCCGGTGACCCAGTACTTC; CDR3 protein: CASSLAPSGGPVTQYF
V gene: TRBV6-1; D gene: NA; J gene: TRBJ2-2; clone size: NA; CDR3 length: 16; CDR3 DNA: TGTGCCAGCGCCGCGCAGGGCACAGGGATCACCGGGGAGCTGTTTTTT; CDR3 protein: CASAAQGTGITGELFF
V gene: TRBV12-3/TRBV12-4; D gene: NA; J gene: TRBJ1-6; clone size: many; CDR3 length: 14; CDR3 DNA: TGTGCCAGCAGTTCCGGGACAAATAATTCACCCCTCCACTTT; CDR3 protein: CASSSGTNNSPLHF
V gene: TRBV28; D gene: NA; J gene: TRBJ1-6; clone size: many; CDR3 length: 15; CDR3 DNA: TGTGCCAGCGGAAGACAGACAGGCCCTAATTCACCCCTCCACTTT; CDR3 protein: CASGRQTGPNSPLHF
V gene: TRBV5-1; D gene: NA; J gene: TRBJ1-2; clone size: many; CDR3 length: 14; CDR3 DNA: TGCGCCAGCAATATCGGGGAGGAGGACTATGGCTACACCTTC; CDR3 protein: CASNIGEEDYGYTF
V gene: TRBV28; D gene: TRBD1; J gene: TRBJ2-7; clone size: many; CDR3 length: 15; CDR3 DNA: TGTGCCAGCAGTCCCTCGACAGGGGGCCCTCCTGAGCAGTACTTC; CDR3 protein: CASSPSTGGPPEQYF
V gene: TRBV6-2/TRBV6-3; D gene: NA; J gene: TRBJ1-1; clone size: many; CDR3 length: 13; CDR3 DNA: TGTGCCAGCAGTACTAGACAGCTTTCTGAAGCTTTCTTT; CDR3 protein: CASSTRQLSEAFF
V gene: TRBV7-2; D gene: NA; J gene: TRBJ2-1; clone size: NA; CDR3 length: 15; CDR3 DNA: TGTGCCAGCAGCTCGTCTTCGAATAGAGCTAATGAGCAGTTCTTC; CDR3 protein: CASSSSSNRANEQFF
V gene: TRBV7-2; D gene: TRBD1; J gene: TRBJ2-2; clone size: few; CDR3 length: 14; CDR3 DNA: TGTGCCAGCAGCTTGGGACAGGGAACCGGGGAGCTGTTTTTT; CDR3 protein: CASSLGQGTGELFF
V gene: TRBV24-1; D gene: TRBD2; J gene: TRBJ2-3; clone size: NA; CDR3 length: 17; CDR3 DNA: TGTGCCACCAGTGATTTTGGTAGCGGGAGTAGCACAGATACGCAGTATTTT; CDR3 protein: CATSDFGSGSSTDTQYF
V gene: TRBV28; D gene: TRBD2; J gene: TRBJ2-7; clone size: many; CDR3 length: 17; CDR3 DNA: TGTGCCAGCAGTTTATATGGGGGGGCCGCGGGAGGCTACGAGCAGTACTTC; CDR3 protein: CASSLYGGAAGGYEQYF
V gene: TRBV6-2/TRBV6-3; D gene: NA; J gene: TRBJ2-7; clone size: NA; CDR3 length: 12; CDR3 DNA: TGTGCCAGCTCTGACGGGGCAAACGAGCAGTACTTC; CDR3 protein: CASSDGANEQYF
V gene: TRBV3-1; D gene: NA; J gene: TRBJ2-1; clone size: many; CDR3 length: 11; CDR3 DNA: TGTGCCAGCAGGGAAGGAACGCAGCAGTTCTTC; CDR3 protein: CASREGTQQFF
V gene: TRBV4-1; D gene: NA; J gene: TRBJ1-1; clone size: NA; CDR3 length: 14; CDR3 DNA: TGCGCCAGCAGCCCGACCGAGGGGAGAACTGAAGCTTTCTTT; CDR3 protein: CASSPTEGRTEAFF